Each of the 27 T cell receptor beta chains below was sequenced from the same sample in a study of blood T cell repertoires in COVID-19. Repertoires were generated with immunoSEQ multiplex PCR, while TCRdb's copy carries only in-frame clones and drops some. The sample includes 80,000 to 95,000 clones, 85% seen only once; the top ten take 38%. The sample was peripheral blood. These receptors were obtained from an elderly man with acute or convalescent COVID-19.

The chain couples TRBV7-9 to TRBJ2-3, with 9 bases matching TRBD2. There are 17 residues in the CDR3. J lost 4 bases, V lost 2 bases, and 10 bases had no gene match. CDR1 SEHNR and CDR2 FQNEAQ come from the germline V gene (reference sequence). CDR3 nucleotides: TGTGCCAGCAGCTTATTGTTTAGGACTAGCGCGTCAGATACGCAGTATTTT. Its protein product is CASSLLFRTSASDTQYF.

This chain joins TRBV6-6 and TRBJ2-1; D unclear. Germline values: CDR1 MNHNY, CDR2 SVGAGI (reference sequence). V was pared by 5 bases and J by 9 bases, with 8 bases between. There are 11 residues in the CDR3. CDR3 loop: CASSTKSEQFF. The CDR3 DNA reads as TGTGCCAGCAGTACCAAGAGTGAGCAGTTCTTC.

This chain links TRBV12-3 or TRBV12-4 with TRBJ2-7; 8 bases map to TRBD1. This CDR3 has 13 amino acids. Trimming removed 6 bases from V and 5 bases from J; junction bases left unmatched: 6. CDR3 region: CASSLQGANEQYF. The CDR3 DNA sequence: TGTGCCAGCAGCCTCCAGGGGGCTAACGAGCAGTACTTC.

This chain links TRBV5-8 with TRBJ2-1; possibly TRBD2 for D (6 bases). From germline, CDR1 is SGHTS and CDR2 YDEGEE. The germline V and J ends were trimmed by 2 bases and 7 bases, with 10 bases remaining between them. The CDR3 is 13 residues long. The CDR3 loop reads CASSFGGRNEQFF. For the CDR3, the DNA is TGTGCCAGCAGCTTTGGAGGGAGGAATGAGCAGTTCTTC.

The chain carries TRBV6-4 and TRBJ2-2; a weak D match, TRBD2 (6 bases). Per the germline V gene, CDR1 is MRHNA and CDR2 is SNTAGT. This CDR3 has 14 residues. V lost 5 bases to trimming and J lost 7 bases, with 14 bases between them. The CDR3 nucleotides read TGTGCCAGCAGTCGGGACTTCTTTGGCGGGGAGCTGTTTTTT. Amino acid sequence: CASSRDFFGGELFF.

The CDR3 sequence is CASSRGLNTEAFF. The DNA of the CDR3 is TGTGCCAGCAGCAGGGGACTAAACACTGAAGCTTTCTTT. The chain recombines TRBV4-2 with TRBJ1-1, with D possibly being TRBD1 (5 bases). V lost 5 bases to trimming and J lost 2 bases, with 9 bases between them. Looked up from germline, CDR1 is LGHNA and CDR2 is YNFKEQ. The CDR3 has 13 residues.

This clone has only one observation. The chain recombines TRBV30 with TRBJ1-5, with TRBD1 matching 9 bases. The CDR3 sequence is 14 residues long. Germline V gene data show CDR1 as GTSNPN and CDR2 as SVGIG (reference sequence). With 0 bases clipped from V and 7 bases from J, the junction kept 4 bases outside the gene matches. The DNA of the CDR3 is TGTGCCTGGAGTGTAACAGGGGGCGGGCAGCCCCAGCATTTT. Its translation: CAWSVTGGGQPQHF. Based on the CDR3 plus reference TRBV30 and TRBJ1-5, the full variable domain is SQTIHQWPATLVQPVGSPLSLECTVEGTSNPNLYWYRQAAGRGLQLLFYSVGIGQISSEVPQNLSASRPQDRQFILSSKKLLLSDSGFYLCAWSVTGGGQPQHFGDGTRLSIL.

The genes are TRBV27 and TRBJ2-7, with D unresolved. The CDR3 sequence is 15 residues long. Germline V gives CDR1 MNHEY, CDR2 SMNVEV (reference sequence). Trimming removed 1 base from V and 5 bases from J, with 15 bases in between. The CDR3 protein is CASSLYDGSRDEQYF. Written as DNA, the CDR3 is TGTGCCAGCAGTTTATACGACGGGTCCCGTGACGAGCAGTACTTC.

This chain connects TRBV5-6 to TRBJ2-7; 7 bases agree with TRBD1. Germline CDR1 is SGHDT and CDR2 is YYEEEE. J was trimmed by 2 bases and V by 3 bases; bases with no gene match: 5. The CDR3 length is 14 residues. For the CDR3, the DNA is TGTGCCAGCAGCTCGGGACAGCCTGCCTACGAGCAGTACTTC. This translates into CASSSGQPAYEQYF.

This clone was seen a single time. The CDR3 bases are TGTGCCAGCAGCCAAGATCTTACAGGGCTTAATTCACCCCTCCACTTT. Encoded protein: CASSQDLTGLNSPLHF. This chain connects TRBV3-1 (or the pseudogene TRBV3-2) to TRBJ1-6, with TRBD1 as a possible D gene (6 bases). Trimming cost V 0 bases and J 6 bases, with 12 bases left between them. Germline CDR1 LGHDT, CDR2 YNNKEL (reference sequence). CDR3 length: 16 residues.

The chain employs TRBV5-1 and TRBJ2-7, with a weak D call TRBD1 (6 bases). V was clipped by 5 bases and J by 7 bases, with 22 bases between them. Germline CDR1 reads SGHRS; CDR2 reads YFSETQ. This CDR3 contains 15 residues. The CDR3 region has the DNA TGCGCCAGCAGGGTTCAGGGGCCCGAATCTGCTGAGCAGTACTTC. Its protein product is CASRVQGPESAEQYF.

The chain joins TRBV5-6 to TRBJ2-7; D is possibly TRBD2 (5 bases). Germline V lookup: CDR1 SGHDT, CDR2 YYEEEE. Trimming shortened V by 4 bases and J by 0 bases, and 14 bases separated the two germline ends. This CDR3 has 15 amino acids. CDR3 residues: CASSAGIGISYEQYF. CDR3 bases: TGTGCCAGCAGCGCCGGGATCGGTATCTCCTACGAGCAGTACTTC.

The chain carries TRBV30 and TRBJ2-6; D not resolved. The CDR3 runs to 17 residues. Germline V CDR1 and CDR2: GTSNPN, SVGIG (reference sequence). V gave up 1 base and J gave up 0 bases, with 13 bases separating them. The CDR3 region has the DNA TGTGCCTGGAGTGGAGGAGTCTCCTCCTCTGGGGCCAACGTCCTGACTTTC. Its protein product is CAWSGGVSSSGANVLTF.

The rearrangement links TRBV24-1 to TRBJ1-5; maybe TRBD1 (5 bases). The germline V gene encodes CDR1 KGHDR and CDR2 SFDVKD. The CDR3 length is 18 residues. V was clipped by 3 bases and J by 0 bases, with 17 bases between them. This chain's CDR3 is CATSDLPGVGYSNQPQHF. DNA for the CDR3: TGTGCCACCAGTGATCTACCGGGGGTGGGCTATAGCAATCAGCCCCAGCATTTT.

CDR3 coding DNA: TGTGCCATCAGTGAGTCGGAGGGTGGTGGCTACACCTTC. Amino acids: CAISESEGGGYTF. The chain combines TRBV10-3 with TRBJ1-2; D call uncertain. Trimming removed 0 bases at V and 7 bases at J, with 9 bases between. Per the germline V gene, CDR1 is ENHRY and CDR2 is SYGVKD. This CDR3 comprises 13 residues.

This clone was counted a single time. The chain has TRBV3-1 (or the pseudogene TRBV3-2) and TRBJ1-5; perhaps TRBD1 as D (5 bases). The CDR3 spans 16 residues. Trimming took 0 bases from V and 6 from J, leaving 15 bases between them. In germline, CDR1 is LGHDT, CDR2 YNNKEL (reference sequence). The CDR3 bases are TGTGCCAGCAGCCAAGATCCCGGGCAGGGCAGTCAGCCCCAGCATTTT. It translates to CASSQDPGQGSQPQHF.

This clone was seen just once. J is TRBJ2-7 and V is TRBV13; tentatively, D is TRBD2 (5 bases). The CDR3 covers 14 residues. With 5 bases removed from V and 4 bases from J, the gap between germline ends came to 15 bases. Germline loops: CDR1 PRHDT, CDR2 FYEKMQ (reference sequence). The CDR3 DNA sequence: TGTGCCAGCAGCACCCCGGGGTTTGGTTACGAGCAGTACTTC. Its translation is CASSTPGFGYEQYF.

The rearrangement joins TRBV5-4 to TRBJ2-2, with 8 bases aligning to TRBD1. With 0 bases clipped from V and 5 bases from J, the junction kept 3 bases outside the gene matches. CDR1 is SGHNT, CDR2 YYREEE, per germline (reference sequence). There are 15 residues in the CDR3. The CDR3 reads CASSLARQGTGELFF. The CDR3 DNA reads TGTGCCAGCAGCTTGGCTCGACAGGGGACCGGGGAGCTGTTTTTT.

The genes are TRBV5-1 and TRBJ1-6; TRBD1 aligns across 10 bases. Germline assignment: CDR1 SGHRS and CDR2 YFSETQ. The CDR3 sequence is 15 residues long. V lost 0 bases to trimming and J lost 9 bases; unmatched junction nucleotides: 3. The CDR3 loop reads CASSLGDRGGSPLHF. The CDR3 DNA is TGCGCCAGCAGCTTGGGGGACAGGGGCGGTTCACCCCTCCACTTT.

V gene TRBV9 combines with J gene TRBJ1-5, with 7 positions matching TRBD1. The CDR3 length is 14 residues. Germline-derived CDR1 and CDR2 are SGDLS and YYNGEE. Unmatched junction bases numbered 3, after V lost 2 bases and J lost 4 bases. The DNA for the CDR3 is TGTGCCAGCAGCGTCGGACAGGTTAATCAGCCCCAGCATTTT. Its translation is CASSVGQVNQPQHF.

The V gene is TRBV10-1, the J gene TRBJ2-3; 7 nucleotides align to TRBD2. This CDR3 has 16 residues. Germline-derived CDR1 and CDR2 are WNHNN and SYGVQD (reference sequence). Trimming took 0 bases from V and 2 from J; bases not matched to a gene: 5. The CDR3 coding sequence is TGCGCCAGCAGTGAGTCGGAGCGGGATATCACAGATACGCAGTATTTT. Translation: CASSESERDITDTQYF.

CDR3 residues: CAISPGSPAPTTDTQYF. The CDR3 DNA reads TGTGCCATCAGCCCCGGGTCCCCTGCCCCGACCACAGATACGCAGTATTTT. The gene calls are TRBV10-3 and TRBJ2-3; D remains unclear. This CDR3 is built from 17 residues. Germline V lookup: CDR1 ENHRY, CDR2 SYGVKD. The V gene lost 6 bases and the J gene lost 2 bases, with 21 bases spanning the gap.

The CDR3: CASSLDRGRDTQYF. The CDR3 bases are TGCGCCAGCAGCTTGGACAGGGGCCGAGATACGCAGTATTTT. This sequence joins TRBV5-1 and TRBJ2-3, with 7 bases identical to TRBD1. Looked up from germline, CDR1 is SGHRS and CDR2 is YFSETQ. The CDR3 contains 14 residues. V lost 0 bases and J lost 5; bases outside the gene matches: 3.

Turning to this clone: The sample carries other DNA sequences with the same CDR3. The CDR3, as DNA: TGTGCCAGCAGCTTGGGCGGGAACTACGAGCAGTACTTC. Its translation: CASSLGGNYEQYF. The V and J genes are TRBV7-9 and TRBJ2-7; possibly TRBD2 for D (6 bases). CDR3 length equals 13 residues. Trimming took 3 bases from V and 3 from J, leaving 9 bases between them. The germline V gene encodes CDR1 SEHNR and CDR2 FQNEAQ (reference sequence).

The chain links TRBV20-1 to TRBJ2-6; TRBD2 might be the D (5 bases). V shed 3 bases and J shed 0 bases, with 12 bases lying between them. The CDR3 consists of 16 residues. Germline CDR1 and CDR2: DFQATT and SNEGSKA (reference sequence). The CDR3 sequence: CSASGSTHSGANVLTF. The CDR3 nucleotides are TGCAGTGCTAGTGGGAGCACACACTCTGGGGCCAACGTCCTGACTTTC.

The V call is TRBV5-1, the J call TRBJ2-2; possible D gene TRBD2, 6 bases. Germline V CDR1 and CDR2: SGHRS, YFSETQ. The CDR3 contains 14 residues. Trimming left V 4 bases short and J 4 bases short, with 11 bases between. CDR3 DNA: TGCGCCAGCAGCCCGCGACTAGGCACCGGGGAGCTGTTTTTT. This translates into CASSPRLGTGELFF.

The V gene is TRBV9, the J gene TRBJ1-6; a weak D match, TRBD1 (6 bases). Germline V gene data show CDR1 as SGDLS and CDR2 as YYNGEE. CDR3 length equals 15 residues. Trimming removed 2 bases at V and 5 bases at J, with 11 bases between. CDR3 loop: CASSVLTGDNSPLHF. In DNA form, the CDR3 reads TGTGCCAGCAGCGTCCTGACAGGTGATAATTCACCCCTCCACTTT.